The 15 T cell receptor beta chains presented below share a single source sample, sequenced in a study of monozygotic twins with inflammatory bowel disease. For each CDR3 protein, TCRdb gives one entry from its re-call of the 5' RACE reads, without DNA. This table holds hundreds of thousands of distinct CDR3 sequences. Sequencing was done on a sample of blood. Every receptor here comes from a human donor with ulcerative colitis or Crohn's disease, or a healthy co-twin of an affected twin (not recorded which).

The chain employs TRBV7-2 and TRBJ2-3; the D call from TCRdb, TRBD1, cannot be confirmed without DNA. This CDR3 has 15 residues. CDR1 and CDR2 (germline): SGHTA, FQGNSA. The CDR3 is CASSSPGVFTDTQYF. The entire variable domain, with the rest obtained from reference TRBV7-2 and TRBJ2-3, is as follows: GAGVSQSPSNKVTEKGKDVELRCDPISGHTALYWYRQSLGQGLEFLIYFQGNSAPDKSGLPSDRFSAERTGGSVSTLTIQRTQQEDSAVYLCASSSPGVFTDTQYFGPGTRLTVL.

V is TRBV3-1 and J is TRBJ2-4. This CDR3 is 13 amino acids long. Germline-derived CDR1 and CDR2 are LGHDT and YNNKEL (reference sequence). CDR3 in amino acids: CASSQDAKNIQYF.

V usage is TRBV10-3 and J usage is TRBJ2-6; the TCRdb D gene call, TRBD2, has no DNA to confirm it. This CDR3 is built from 19 residues. In germline, CDR1 is ENHRY, CDR2 SYGVKD. This chain's CDR3 is CAISEIGGGKPSGANVLTF.

The rearrangement joins TRBV28 to TRBJ2-7. This CDR3 is built from 13 residues. CDR1 and CDR2 (germline): MDHEN, SYDVKM. CDR3 region: CASRIEDGYEQYF.

V and J are TRBV5-1 and TRBJ2-3; TCRdb's D gene call, TRBD1, goes unchecked for lack of DNA. Germline CDR1 reads SGHRS; CDR2 reads YFSETQ. The CDR3 loop spans 15 amino acids. CDR3 region: CASSFGPGGTDTQYF.

The chain is built from TRBV12-3 or TRBV12-4 and TRBJ1-1. The CDR3 has 12 residues. CDR3 residues: CASSRPNTEAFF.

The V gene is TRBV18, the J gene TRBJ1-1. This CDR3 is built from 13 residues. Germline values: CDR1 KGHSH, CDR2 LQKENI. The CDR3 sequence is CASSPLGMPEAFF.

This chain uses TRBV24-1 with TRBJ1-2; the D call of TRBD1 rests on TCRdb alone, since no DNA is present to check it. In germline, CDR1 is KGHDR, CDR2 SFDVKD. This CDR3 contains 14 residues. The CDR3 sequence: CATSDSWQGYGYTF.

The genes are TRBV28 and TRBJ2-6. CDR1 is MDHEN, CDR2 SYDVKM, per germline. The CDR3 length is 16 residues. This chain's CDR3 is CASSLDGSSGANVLTF.

The V call is TRBV20-1, the J call TRBJ2-5; TCRdb returns TRBD1, unconfirmable since there is no DNA. This CDR3 region has 13 residues. CDR1 is DFQATT and CDR2 is SNEGSKA in the germline V gene (reference sequence). This CDR3 is CSATPGAQETQYF.

V and J are TRBV3-1 and TRBJ1-6; the D call from TCRdb, TRBD1, cannot be confirmed without DNA. Germline loops: CDR1 LGHDT, CDR2 YNNKEL (reference sequence). The CDR3 is 13 residues long. CDR3 amino acids: CASSRQGGSPLHF.

This rearrangement joins TRBV20-1 to TRBJ2-7; checking the TCRdb D call of TRBD1 is not possible without DNA. The CDR3 loop spans 15 amino acids. Per the germline V gene, CDR1 is DFQATT and CDR2 is SNEGSKA (reference sequence). The CDR3 loop is CSASAGTPISYEQYF.

The chain carries TRBV12-3 or TRBV12-4 and TRBJ1-6; checking the TCRdb D call of TRBD1 is not possible without DNA. The CDR3 consists of 14 residues. The CDR3 spells CASSFEGAGSPLHF.

This chain uses TRBV7-8 with TRBJ2-5; TCRdb calls TRBD2, which cannot be checked without DNA. The length of the CDR3 is 15 residues. Germline assignment: CDR1 SGHVS and CDR2 FQNEAQ. The CDR3 spells CASRSSQWGQETQYF.

The rearrangement joins TRBV6-6 to TRBJ1-4; there is no DNA to check the TCRdb D call of TRBD1. CDR1 is MNHNY and CDR2 is SVGAGI in the germline V gene (reference sequence). The CDR3 runs to 13 residues. The CDR3 here is CASSLPGREKLFF.